This entry lists 25 T cell receptor beta chains sequenced from one sample in a study of OX40 agonist ivuxolimab in advanced cancers. The method was immunoSEQ multiplex PCR; TCRdb's version includes in-frame clones alone and lacks a portion of them. The sample includes around 57,000 clones, around 93% of them seen just once. This specimen consisted of CD4+ or CD8+ T cells sorted from blood, obtained in a trial of the OX40 agonist ivuxolimab. These receptors came from an adult with an advanced solid tumor such as melanoma, head and neck, liver or kidney cancer.

V and J are TRBV2 and TRBJ2-3, with 12 positions matching TRBD2. The ends lost 4 bases at V and 0 bases at J; junction bases unmatched: 5. This CDR3 has 17 residues. Germline assignment: CDR1 SNHLY and CDR2 FYNNEI. The CDR3 is CASSGTSGAPSTDTQYF. The CDR3 coding sequence is TGTGCCAGCAGTGGGACTAGCGGGGCCCCTAGCACAGATACGCAGTATTTT.

The chain employs TRBV15 and TRBJ2-3, with 11 bases lining up with TRBD2. The CDR3 sequence is 15 residues long. Looked up from germline, CDR1 is LNHNV and CDR2 is YYDKDF (reference sequence). V shed 4 bases and J 6 bases; nucleotides not matched to a gene: 6. The CDR3 protein is CATSIAGGPGDTQYF. For the CDR3, the DNA is TGTGCCACCAGCATAGCGGGAGGGCCGGGGGATACGCAGTATTTT. The full variable domain, its missing parts supplied by reference TRBV15 and TRBJ2-3, is DAMVIQNPRYQVTQFGKPVTLSCSQTLNHNVMYWYQQKSSQAPKLLFHYYDKDFNNEADTPDNFQSRRPNTSFCFLDIRSPGLGDTAMYLCATSIAGGPGDTQYFGPGTRLTVL.

The rearrangement links TRBV19 to TRBJ1-5, with D hard to call. The germline V gene encodes CDR1 LNHDA and CDR2 SQIVND (reference sequence). CDR3 length: 14 residues. Trimming removed 5 bases from V and 3 bases from J, with 11 bases in between. CDR3 nucleotides: TGTGCCAGTAGTTTGACAATTCTCAATCAGCCCCAGCATTTT. As protein: CASSLTILNQPQHF.

V gene TRBV30 combines with J gene TRBJ1-1; D is unresolved. The CDR3 runs 11 residues. The V gene's germline CDR1 is GTSNPN and CDR2 SVGIG (reference sequence). V was cut by 5 bases and J by 6 bases, with 10 bases left in between. CDR3: CAWALGAEAFF. CDR3 DNA sequence: TGTGCCTGGGCTCTAGGAGCTGAAGCTTTCTTT.

The chain carries TRBV6-5 and TRBJ1-4; a weak D match, TRBD1 (5 bases). This CDR3 has 14 residues. V gave up 6 bases and J gave up 8 bases, with 16 bases separating them. CDR1 is MNHEY, CDR2 SVGAGI, per germline. The chain's CDR3 is CASREQIGAEKLFF. CDR3 nucleotide sequence: TGTGCCAGCAGGGAACAGATTGGGGCCGAAAAACTGTTTTTT.

CDR3 sequence reads: CASSQPLDTEEYNSPLHF. CDR3 DNA sequence: TGTGCCAGCAGCCAACCGCTGGACACAGAGGAATATAATTCACCCCTCCACTTT. The chain joins TRBV4-2 to TRBJ1-6, with D tentatively TRBD1 (5 bases). Trimming stripped 2 bases from V and 4 bases from J, with 18 bases between. Looked up from germline, CDR1 is LGHNA and CDR2 is YNFKEQ. The CDR3 has 18 amino acids.

The V gene is TRBV28, the J gene TRBJ1-5; D unclear. Germline V CDR1 and CDR2: MDHEN, SYDVKM. CDR3 length equals 12 residues. Trimming stripped 11 bases from V and 4 bases from J, with 12 bases between. CDR3 loop: CAGQASNQPQHF. The DNA of the CDR3 is TGTGCCGGCCAGGCGAGTAATCAGCCCCAGCATTTT. Combining the CDR3 with reference TRBV28 and TRBJ1-5 gives the whole variable domain DVKVTQSSRYLVKRTGEKVFLECVQDMDHENMFWYRQDPGLGLRLIYFSYDVKMKEKGDIPEGYSVSREKKERFSLILESASTNQTSMYLCAGQASNQPQHFGDGTRLSIL.

The CDR3 spells CAWSVATGVYEQYV. In nucleotides, the CDR3 is TGTGCCTGGAGTGTGGCAACTGGGGTCTACGAGCAGTACGTC. This chain connects TRBV30 to TRBJ2-7; no firm D call. V dropped 0 bases and J dropped 3 bases, with 12 bases sitting between them. The CDR3 has 14 residues. Germline V CDR1 and CDR2: GTSNPN, SVGIG (reference sequence).

The chain joins TRBV6-6 to TRBJ2-2, with D unresolved. The CDR3 has 13 amino acids. Germline V gives CDR1 MNHNY, CDR2 SVGAGI (reference sequence). The ends were cut back, 2 bases at V and 3 bases at J, with 4 bases in the middle. For the CDR3, the DNA is TGTGCCAGCAGTTACATGGACACCGGGGAGCTGTTTTTT. Its translation is CASSYMDTGELFF.

Regarding this clone: Other DNA sequences in the sample encode the same CDR3. The chain carries TRBV30 and TRBJ1-5; D call uncertain. Germline lookup yields CDR1 GTSNPN and CDR2 SVGIG (reference sequence). The CDR3 has 13 residues. Between the trimmed V and J ends, which lost 0 bases and 1 base, there was a span of 4 bases. CDR3 sequence (DNA): TGTGCCTGGAGTGTAGACAGCAATCAGCCCCAGCATTTT. Protein product: CAWSVDSNQPQHF. The whole variable domain, filled in from reference TRBV30 and TRBJ1-5, reads SQTIHQWPATLVQPVGSPLSLECTVEGTSNPNLYWYRQAAGRGLQLLFYSVGIGQISSEVPQNLSASRPQDRQFILSSKKLLLSDSGFYLCAWSVDSNQPQHFGDGTRLSIL.

V is TRBV27 and J is TRBJ1-5; TRBD1 aligns across 8 bases. Trimming took 0 bases from V and 0 from J; bases not matched to a gene: 25. Per germline, CDR1 MNHEY and CDR2 SMNVEV (reference sequence). CDR3 size: 24 residues. CDR3 coding DNA: TGTGCCAGCAGTTTATCTTTTGAGAGAGGATCAGGGGGCCCACCGTACTATAGCAATCAGCCCCAGCATTTT. It encodes CASSLSFERGSGGPPYYSNQPQHF.

The rearrangement joins TRBV4-2 to TRBJ2-3; 13 positions match TRBD2. Per germline, CDR1 LGHNA and CDR2 YNFKEQ. CDR3 length: 19 amino acids. V lost 4 bases, J lost 1 base, and 11 bases stayed unmatched. In nucleotides, the CDR3 is TGTGCCAGCAGCCGAGAACTAGCGGGAGGGCCTTGGGGCACAGATACGCAGTATTTT. It yields the protein CASSRELAGGPWGTDTQYF.

The chain is built from TRBV5-5 and TRBJ1-1; D ambiguous. The CDR3 loop spans 11 amino acids. V lost 0 bases to trimming and J lost 6 bases, with 3 bases between them. Germline V lookup: CDR1 SGHKS, CDR2 YYEKEE (reference sequence). Here the CDR3 reads CASSLGAEAFF. In DNA form, the CDR3 reads TGTGCCAGCAGCTTGGGTGCTGAAGCTTTCTTT.

Only one count was recorded for this clone. The rearrangement joins TRBV9 to TRBJ2-5, with TRBD1 identical over 10 bases. After removal of 4 bases from V and 3 bases from J, the junction contained 12 bases not matched to a gene. Per germline, CDR1 SGDLS and CDR2 YYNGEE. The CDR3 length is 17 residues. CDR3: CASSSPGDRGSEETQYF. The CDR3 DNA follows: TGTGCCAGCAGCTCTCCCGGGGACAGGGGTTCGGAAGAGACCCAGTACTTC. The variable domain in full, completed from reference TRBV9 and TRBJ2-5, reads DSGVTQTPKHLITATGQRVTLRCSPRSGDLSVYWYQQSLDQGLQFLIQYYNGEERAKGNILERFSAQQFPDLHSELNLSSLELGDSALYFCASSSPGDRGSEETQYFGPGTRLLVL.

The count of this clone is one. This chain links TRBV6-4 with TRBJ1-1; no definite D call. Per the germline V gene, CDR1 is MRHNA and CDR2 is SNTAGT. This CDR3 is built from 13 residues. V lost 3 bases, J lost 3 bases, and 8 bases lay in between. The CDR3 DNA reads TGTGCCAGCAGTGATACAAGATACACTGAAGCTTTCTTT. Translated, it gives CASSDTRYTEAFF.

V and J are TRBV6-5 and TRBJ2-5; 7 bases line up with TRBD2. This CDR3 spans 14 amino acids. Per germline, CDR1 MNHEY and CDR2 SVGAGI. Germline trimming cut 6 bases from V and 4 bases from J; bases unmatched to any gene: 8. This CDR3 is CASSPAGFGETQYF. CDR3 DNA: TGTGCCAGCAGCCCAGCGGGGTTCGGAGAGACCCAGTACTTC.

The genes are TRBV30 and TRBJ1-2; TRBD1 matches 10 bases. V was clipped by 4 bases and J by 8 bases; unmatched bases: 4. The CDR3 length is 12 residues. Germline loops: CDR1 GTSNPN, CDR2 SVGIG (reference sequence). This chain's CDR3 is CAWTDRGLGYTF. The DNA for the CDR3 is TGTGCCTGGACCGACAGGGGGCTCGGCTACACCTTC.

The CDR3 bases are TGTGCCAGCAGAAAGCATCACGGCCTGGGCACTGAAGCTTTCTTT. Its translation is CASRKHHGLGTEAFF. V usage is TRBV6-5 and J usage is TRBJ1-1; D remains unclear. The CDR3 length is 15 residues. CDR1 is MNHEY, CDR2 SVGAGI, per germline. V lost 6 bases and J 4 bases, leaving 18 bases between the germline ends.

The chain joins TRBV30 to TRBJ2-1; tentatively, D is TRBD2 (5 bases). Looked up from germline, CDR1 is GTSNPN and CDR2 is SVGIG (reference sequence). This CDR3 is 13 amino acids long. V dropped 0 bases and J dropped 8 bases, with 11 bases sitting between them. Written as DNA, the CDR3 is TGTGCCTGGAGTGTCGGGGTTGGGCATGAGCAGTTCTTC. Translating it yields CAWSVGVGHEQFF. Drawing the rest from reference TRBV30 and TRBJ2-1, the complete variable domain is SQTIHQWPATLVQPVGSPLSLECTVEGTSNPNLYWYRQAAGRGLQLLFYSVGIGQISSEVPQNLSASRPQDRQFILSSKKLLLSDSGFYLCAWSVGVGHEQFFGPGTRLTVL.

This chain joins TRBV21-1 and TRBJ1-6; the table's TRBD1 call for D was not verified on the DNA. TRBV21-1 is a recognized pseudogene. This CDR3 comprises 19 residues. The CDR3 DNA sequence: TGTGCCAGCAGCAAAGAGACAGGGGACAGGGGGCGGTCTGGGTCACCCCTCCACTTT. This translates into CASSKETGDRGRSGSPLHF.

V and J are TRBV5-1 and TRBJ2-3, with 12 bases identical to TRBD2. CDR3 length: 17 amino acids. Germline V gene sequence: CDR1 SGHRS, CDR2 YFSETQ. V shed 3 bases and J 8 bases; nucleotides not matched to a gene: 13. For the CDR3, the DNA is TGCGCCAGCAGCTCAGAGACTAGCGGGGGCCGACTTCGTACGCAGTATTTT. Translation: CASSSETSGGRLRTQYF.

The V gene is TRBV6-1, the J gene TRBJ2-3; TRBD2 aligns across 9 bases. The CDR3 covers 13 residues. Trimming at V came to 11 bases and at J to 3 bases, leaving 6 bases not matched to a gene. Germline lookup yields CDR1 MNHNS and CDR2 SASEGT. Written as DNA, the CDR3 is TGTGCCGCACAGCGGGGGGCGACAGATACGCAGTATTTT. Its translation: CAAQRGATDTQYF.

This sequence joins TRBV2 and TRBJ2-1, with D possibly TRBD2 on 5 matching bases. The CDR3 contains 13 residues. The germline CDR1 and CDR2 sequences are SNHLY and FYNNEI. V was shortened by 7 bases and J by 0 bases, with 7 bases between the two germline ends. As DNA, the CDR3 is TGTGCCAGCAACGGGAACTCCTACAATGAGCAGTTCTTC. Its translation is CASNGNSYNEQFF.

This clone was detected only once. The chain employs TRBV29-1 and TRBJ1-3; D is unresolved. Trimming removed 5 bases from V and 5 bases from J, with 13 bases in between. This CDR3 spans 13 amino acids. CDR1 and CDR2 from the germline V gene are SQVTM and ANQGSEA. The CDR3 spells CSVRLQTRNTIYF. In DNA form, the CDR3 reads TGCAGCGTTAGATTGCAGACAAGAAACACCATATATTTT.

The chain joins TRBV6-5 to TRBJ1-3, with TRBD1 as a possible D gene (6 bases). V was cut by 4 bases and J by 4 bases, with 11 bases left in between. CDR1 and CDR2 (germline): MNHEY, SVGAGI. The CDR3 contains 14 residues. CDR3 DNA: TGTGCCAGCAGTTGGCAGGGGACGGGAAACACCATATATTTT. Its translation: CASSWQGTGNTIYF.